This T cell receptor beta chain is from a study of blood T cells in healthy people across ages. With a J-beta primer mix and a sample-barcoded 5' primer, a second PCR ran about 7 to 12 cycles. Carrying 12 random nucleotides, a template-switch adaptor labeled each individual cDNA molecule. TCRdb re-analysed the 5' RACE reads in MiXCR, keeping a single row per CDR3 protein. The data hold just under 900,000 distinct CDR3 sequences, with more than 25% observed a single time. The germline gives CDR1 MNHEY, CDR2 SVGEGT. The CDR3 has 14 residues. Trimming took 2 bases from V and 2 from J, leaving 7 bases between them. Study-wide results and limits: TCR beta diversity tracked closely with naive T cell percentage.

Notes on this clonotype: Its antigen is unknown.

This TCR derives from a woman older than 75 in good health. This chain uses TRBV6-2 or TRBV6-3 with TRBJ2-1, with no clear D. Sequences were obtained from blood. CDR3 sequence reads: CASSYADPYNEQFF. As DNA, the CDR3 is TGTGCCAGCAGTTACGCAGATCCCTACAATGAGCAGTTCTTC.